Listed below are T cell receptor beta chains from one sample, sequenced in a study of blood T cell repertoires in COVID-19. Clones were read by immunoSEQ multiplex PCR, and TCRdb kept only the in-frame ones, dropping some. The data show approximately 280,000 clones, approximately 86% seen once. The material sequenced was peripheral blood. These receptors were obtained from a woman between 25 and 40 years old who had recovered from COVID-19. CDR3s leave out the opening cysteine and the closing phenylalanine or tryptophan. Each record gives: V gene, CDR3 protein.

TRBV11-2 ASSFLRGPKTYEQY
TRBV24-1 ATSDGDVAGVYEQY
TRBV29-1 SALEGGNTIY
TRBV4-1 ASSPRGRGLTGELF
TRBV10-2 ASSESGGTGAYEQY
TRBV6-5 ASRAGTGVFEQY
TRBV3-1/TRBV3-2 ASSDYYEQY
TRBV19 ASSISQGGQPQH
TRBV10-3 AISEVLTGELF
TRBV7-6 ASSRGQGIYEQY
TRBV5-1 ASSVISGRAVNEQY
TRBV7-3 ASSLKGGLVSEQF
TRBV9 ASSSGLNEKLF
TRBV3-1/TRBV3-2 ASSSTSSGANVLT
TRBV11-1 ASSLVVGGVDTQY
TRBV7-9 ASSGPSRQGYDYEQY
TRBV3-1/TRBV3-2 ASSYSASSPDTQY
TRBV9 ASSVHGDTPGVYNEQF
TRBV12-5 ASAAGTSGGNLWF
TRBV9 ASSTQGYEQY
TRBV11-2 ASSLGAEGQPQH
TRBV7-2 ASSLGLAGGEQY
TRBV6-2/TRBV6-3 ASSRTSPSSYNEQF
TRBV5-1 ASSLRLAGGPTGELF
TRBV30 AWSVRVSEPQH
TRBV30 ARDRGTEAF
TRBV12-3/TRBV12-4 ASSAAGGGAF
TRBV25-1 ASSRPDRAPETQY
TRBV5-6 ASSFWGRHSNQPQH
TRBV25-1 ASRSDATNEKLF
TRBV9 ASKTGQGAGEQF
TRBV11-3 ASSQAGGPRNEQF
TRBV4-1 ASSHPGENYGYT
TRBV5-1 ASSFGTGFADTQY
TRBV7-4 ASSLGWWTANYGYT
TRBV19 ASSPVSQGAADTQY
TRBV5-1 ASSRWGGEQY